These 22 T cell receptor beta chains came from one sample sequenced in a study of T cell responses to AZD1222 COVID-19 vaccine. Sequenced by immunoSEQ multiplex PCR; TCRdb stores in-frame clones only, minus some. The sample consists of tens of thousands of clones, approximately 84% of them appearing once. The sequencing used peripheral blood, collected on day 0 of AZD1222 vaccination. The source of these receptors is an adult in good health.

The V and J genes are TRBV6-6 and TRBJ2-7, with 7 bases that match TRBD2. V lost 2 bases and J lost 0; bases outside the gene matches: 7. The germline V gene has CDR1 MNHNY and CDR2 SVGAGI (reference sequence). The CDR3 is 16 amino acids. The CDR3 loop is CASSYPFGGTSYEQYF. CDR3 in DNA: TGTGCCAGCAGTTACCCCTTCGGGGGGACCTCCTACGAGCAGTACTTC.

The rearrangement uses TRBV11-3 and TRBJ2-3; D is unresolved. Trimming stripped 5 bases from V and 6 bases from J, with 9 bases between. CDR3 length: 12 residues. Germline V lookup: CDR1 SGHNT, CDR2 YENEEA. Here the CDR3 reads CASSRGRDTQYF. Here the CDR3 DNA reads TGTGCCAGCAGCAGAGGTAGGGATACGCAGTATTTT.

The chain recombines TRBV13 with TRBJ2-3; D not resolved. From germline, CDR1 is PRHDT and CDR2 FYEKMQ (reference sequence). The CDR3 is 15 residues long. Trimming removed 1 base from V and 2 bases from J, with 10 bases in between. CDR3 amino acids: CASSLVVDITDTQYF. The CDR3 DNA sequence: TGTGCCAGCAGCTTAGTGGTGGATATCACAGATACGCAGTATTTT.

The chain recombines TRBV9 with TRBJ1-2; D is ambiguous. Trimming removed 0 bases from V and 5 bases from J, with 8 bases in between. There are 13 residues in the CDR3. Germline assignment: CDR1 SGDLS and CDR2 YYNGEE. CDR3 in DNA: TGTGCCAGCAGCGTAGGGGAATTGTATGGCTACACCTTC. This codes for CASSVGELYGYTF.

This sequence joins TRBV5-5 and TRBJ2-5, with D perhaps matching TRBD1 or TRBD2 (6 bases each). The germline CDR1 and CDR2 sequences are SGHKS and YYEKEE (reference sequence). This CDR3 comprises 15 residues. Trimming stripped 0 bases from V and 5 bases from J, with 14 bases between. This CDR3 is CASSLDPGAVETQYF. In DNA, the CDR3 is TGTGCCAGCAGCTTGGACCCGGGGGCAGTGGAGACCCAGTACTTC.

The CDR3 reads CASSLSGERGGELFF. The CDR3 coding sequence is TGTGCCAGCAGCTTGAGCGGGGAAAGGGGCGGGGAGCTGTTTTTT. V is TRBV11-3 and J is TRBJ2-2, with 7 bases aligning to TRBD2. V trimming: 3 bases; J trimming: 7 bases; junction bases outside the gene matches: 8. The CDR3 length is 15 residues. Germline loops: CDR1 SGHNT, CDR2 YENEEA. The full variable domain, with the rest looked up from reference TRBV11-3 and TRBJ2-2, is EAGVVQSPRYKIIEKKQPVAFWCNPISGHNTLYWYLQNLGQGPELLIRYENEEAVDDSQLPKDRFSAERLKGVDSTLKIQPAELGDSAVYLCASSLSGERGGELFFGEGSRLTVL.

This rearrangement joins TRBV28 to TRBJ1-2; possibly TRBD1 for D (6 bases). V was shortened by 6 bases and J by 6 bases, with 26 bases between the two germline ends. CDR1 MDHEN and CDR2 SYDVKM come from the germline V gene. The CDR3 is 17 amino acids. The CDR3 DNA sequence: TGTGCCAGCAGCCCAGTTACCGGAAAAGGACAGCCAGATGGCTACACCTTC. The encoded protein is CASSPVTGKGQPDGYTF.

V is TRBV2 and J is TRBJ2-7, with a possible D match to TRBD1 (5 bases). The CDR3 extends over 14 amino acids. Trimming stripped 8 bases from V and 4 bases from J, with 18 bases between. Germline CDR1 reads SNHLY; CDR2 reads FYNNEI. The CDR3 nucleotides are TGTGCCAGCCGGTGGATGCAGGGTGGGTACGAGCAGTACTTC. Protein product: CASRWMQGGYEQYF.

This clone has more than one count but fewer than ten. This chain connects TRBV5-4 to TRBJ1-2, with TRBD1 identical over 7 bases. This CDR3 region has 13 residues. The germline CDR1 and CDR2 sequences are SGHNT and YYREEE (reference sequence). V lost 4 bases and J lost 4; bases outside the gene matches: 4. CDR3 sequence: CASSPRTGYGYTF. CDR3 in DNA: TGTGCCAGCAGCCCCCGGACAGGCTATGGCTACACCTTC.

V usage is TRBV3-1 (or the pseudogene TRBV3-2) and J usage is TRBJ1-2; D is perhaps TRBD1 (6 bases). The CDR3 has 16 amino acids. V lost 0 bases and J lost 4, with 15 bases in between. The germline V gene encodes CDR1 LGHDT and CDR2 YNNKEL (reference sequence). The CDR3 DNA follows: TGTGCCAGCAGCCAAGAAACAACAGGGTCTCTCTATGGCTACACCTTC. Translation: CASSQETTGSLYGYTF.

V gene TRBV7-2 combines with J gene TRBJ2-2, with D uncertain. The CDR3 is 12 amino acids. CDR1 is SGHTA, CDR2 FQGNSA, per germline. The V and J ends lost 4 bases and 6 bases respectively, with 6 bases between them. CDR3 in amino acids: CASSSPPGELFF. The DNA for the CDR3 is TGTGCCAGCAGCTCCCCCCCCGGGGAGCTGTTTTTT. The entire variable domain, with the rest obtained from reference TRBV7-2 and TRBJ2-2, is as follows: GAGVSQSPSNKVTEKGKDVELRCDPISGHTALYWYRQSLGQGLEFLIYFQGNSAPDKSGLPSDRFSAERTGGSVSTLTIQRTQQEDSAVYLCASSSPPGELFFGEGSRLTVL.

The V and J genes are TRBV6-5 and TRBJ1-2; tentatively, D is TRBD1 (6 bases). The V gene lost 8 bases and the J gene lost 4 bases, with 8 bases spanning the gap. The germline V gene encodes CDR1 MNHEY and CDR2 SVGAGI. The CDR3 totals 11 residues. The CDR3 is CASSDSYGYTF. CDR3 DNA sequence: TGTGCCAGCTCGGACAGCTATGGCTACACCTTC.

This chain connects TRBV5-1 to TRBJ2-1; D tentatively reads TRBD1 or TRBD2 (5 bases each). The CDR3 runs 19 residues. CDR1 and CDR2 from the germline V gene are SGHRS and YFSETQ. V was pared by 0 bases and J by 6 bases, with 25 bases between. The chain's CDR3 is CASSLGSSTGAEGSNEQFF. CDR3 bases: TGCGCCAGCAGCTTGGGATCCTCCACCGGGGCAGAAGGGAGCAATGAGCAGTTCTTC.

This clone was seen a handful of times. The V call is TRBV18, the J call TRBJ1-3; 7 bases line up with TRBD1. The CDR3 is made up of 17 amino acids. With 3 bases clipped from V and 0 bases from J, the junction kept 8 bases outside the gene matches. Looked up from germline, CDR1 is KGHSH and CDR2 is LQKENI. CDR3 region: CASSPRDSEFSGNTIYF. The CDR3 DNA reads TGTGCCAGCTCACCCCGGGACAGTGAGTTCTCTGGAAACACCATATATTTT.

The chain is built from TRBV5-1 and TRBJ1-2, with a tentative D call TRBD1 (6 bases). V was pared by 1 base and J by 6 bases, with 13 bases between. The CDR3 covers 14 residues. The V gene's germline CDR1 is SGHRS and CDR2 YFSETQ. The CDR3 DNA follows: TGCGCCAGCAGCTTGTACCCAGGGGCCCATGGCTACACCTTC. It specifies CASSLYPGAHGYTF. Full variable domain (rest looked up from reference TRBV5-1 and TRBJ1-2): KAGVTQTPRYLIKTRGQQVTLSCSPISGHRSVSWYQQTPGQGLQFLFEYFSETQRNKGNFPGRFSGRQFSNSRSEMNVSTLELGDSALYLCASSLYPGAHGYTFGSGTRLTVV.

The CDR3 is CAISELAGAGQPQHF. The CDR3 nucleotides read TGTGCCATCAGTGAGCTCGCGGGGGCAGGGCAGCCCCAGCATTTT. The rearrangement links TRBV10-3 to TRBJ1-5; tentative D call: TRBD1 (6 bases). Germline V CDR1 and CDR2: ENHRY, SYGVKD. V gave up 2 bases and J gave up 7 bases, with 15 bases separating them. CDR3 length: 15 residues.

The table lists this clone with a few counts. The DNA of the CDR3 is TGTGCCAGCAGTTTTGGCGGGGGGTTCGAGCAGTACTTC. Amino acid sequence: CASSFGGGFEQYF. This rearrangement joins TRBV6-5 to TRBJ2-7; TRBD2 agrees at 8 bases. The CDR3 is made up of 13 amino acids. J was trimmed by 6 bases and V by 4 bases; bases with no gene match: 5. From germline, CDR1 is MNHEY and CDR2 SVGAGI.

The chain combines TRBV5-4 with TRBJ1-3, with 7 bases lining up with TRBD1. The CDR3 sequence is 14 residues long. CDR1 and CDR2 from the germline V gene are SGHNT and YYREEE (reference sequence). V lost 1 base to trimming and J lost 2 bases; unmatched junction nucleotides: 0. CDR3 protein: CASSLTGAGNTIYF. The DNA of the CDR3 is TGTGCCAGCAGCTTGACAGGGGCTGGAAACACCATATATTTT.

The rearrangement uses TRBV4-3 and TRBJ2-3, with a possible D match to TRBD2 (7 bases). The CDR3 has 17 residues. The V gene lost 0 bases and the J gene lost 3 bases, with 16 bases spanning the gap. Germline V gives CDR1 LGHNA, CDR2 YSLEER. CDR3 loop: CASSQDSSGGRTDTQYF. The CDR3 DNA is TGCGCCAGCAGCCAAGATTCCTCGGGGGGCCGGACAGATACGCAGTATTTT.

This chain joins TRBV29-1 and TRBJ1-5, with D perhaps matching TRBD1 (5 bases). The V gene lost 7 bases and the J gene lost 1 base, with 14 bases spanning the gap. This CDR3 region has 14 residues. Germline V gene data show CDR1 as SQVTM and CDR2 as ANQGSEA. The CDR3 is CSAGSGSSNQPQHF. Written as DNA, the CDR3 is TGCAGCGCAGGGTCGGGCTCAAGCAATCAGCCCCAGCATTTT.

V and J are TRBV27 and TRBJ1-1; tentatively, D is TRBD1 (5 bases). V lost 3 bases, J lost 2 bases, and 10 bases lay in between. The CDR3 runs to 14 residues. Germline loops: CDR1 MNHEY, CDR2 SMNVEV (reference sequence). The CDR3 DNA reads as TGTGCCAGCAGTTTTTTGACAGCAAACACTGAAGCTTTCTTT. Translated: CASSFLTANTEAFF.

The genes are TRBV28 and TRBJ1-4; 7 bases are a match to TRBD1. Germline V gene lookup returns CDR1 MDHEN and CDR2 SYDVKM. There are 15 residues in the CDR3. The V and J ends lost 6 bases and 6 bases, in that order; junction bases with no gene match: 10. The CDR3 DNA reads as TGTGCCAGCAGCTGGGCTACAGGGGTAGATGAAAAACTGTTTTTT. It codes for CASSWATGVDEKLFF.